This T cell receptor (beta chain) was captured by sequencing in a study of blood T cell repertoires in COVID-19. The wider study: The cDNA or gDNA used as material had been derived from T cells, B-cell-depleted T cells, or PBMCs.

The protocol was immunoSEQ multiplex PCR, while the TCRdb copy is restricted to in-frame clones and leaves out a portion. This table holds fewer than 250,000 clones, around 80% found once. The CDR3 loop spans 14 amino acids. Trimming took off 5 bases at V and 5 bases at J, with 14 bases between the two ends. CDR1 is SGHTA, CDR2 FQGNSA, per germline. V gene TRBV7-2 combines with J gene TRBJ2-3, with unresolved D. Sequences were obtained from peripheral blood. The receptor comes from a human donor in a cohort sampled during active COVID-19. CDR3 amino acids: CASSPSLDVDTQYF. The DNA for the CDR3 is TGTGCCAGCAGCCCAAGCCTCGATGTAGATACGCAGTATTTT. Looking up the rest from reference TRBV7-2 and TRBJ2-3 gives the full variable domain: GAGVSQSPSNKVTEKGKDVELRCDPISGHTALYWYRQSLGQGLEFLIYFQGNSAPDKSGLPSDRFSAERTGGSVSTLTIQRTQQEDSAVYLCASSPSLDVDTQYFGPGTRLTVL.